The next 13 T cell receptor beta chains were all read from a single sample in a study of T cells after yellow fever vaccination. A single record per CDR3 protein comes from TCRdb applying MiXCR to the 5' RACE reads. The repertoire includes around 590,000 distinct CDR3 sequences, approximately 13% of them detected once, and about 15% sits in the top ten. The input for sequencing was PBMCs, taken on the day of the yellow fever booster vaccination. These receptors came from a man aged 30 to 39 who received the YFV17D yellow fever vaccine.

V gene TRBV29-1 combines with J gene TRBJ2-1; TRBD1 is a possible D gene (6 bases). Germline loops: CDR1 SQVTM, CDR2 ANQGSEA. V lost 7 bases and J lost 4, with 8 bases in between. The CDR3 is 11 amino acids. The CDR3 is CSAQGYNEQFF. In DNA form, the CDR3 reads TGCAGCGCACAGGGTTACAATGAGCAGTTCTTC.

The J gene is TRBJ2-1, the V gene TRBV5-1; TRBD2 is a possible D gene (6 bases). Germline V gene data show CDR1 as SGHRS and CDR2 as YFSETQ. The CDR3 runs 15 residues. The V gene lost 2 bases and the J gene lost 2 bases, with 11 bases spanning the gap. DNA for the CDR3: TGCGCCAGCAGCTTAACTAGCAGCACCTACAATGAGCAGTTCTTC. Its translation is CASSLTSSTYNEQFF.

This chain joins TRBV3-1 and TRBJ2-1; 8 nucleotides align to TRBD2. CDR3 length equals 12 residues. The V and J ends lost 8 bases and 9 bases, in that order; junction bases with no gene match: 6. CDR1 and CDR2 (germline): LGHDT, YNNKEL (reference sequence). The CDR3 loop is CASGAGGGEQFF. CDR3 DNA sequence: TGTGCCAGCGGGGCGGGAGGAGGTGAGCAGTTCTTC.

DNA for the CDR3: TGTGCCAGCAGTCATTCCGGGACTCGGGGGTTCGGAGGATACTACGAGCAGTACTTC. Translating it yields CASSHSGTRGFGGYYEQYF. V is TRBV28 and J is TRBJ2-7; D may be TRBD2 (6 bases). CDR1 and CDR2 from the germline V gene are MDHEN and SYDVKM. Trimming pared 5 bases from V and 3 bases from J, leaving 29 bases between. This CDR3 comprises 19 residues.

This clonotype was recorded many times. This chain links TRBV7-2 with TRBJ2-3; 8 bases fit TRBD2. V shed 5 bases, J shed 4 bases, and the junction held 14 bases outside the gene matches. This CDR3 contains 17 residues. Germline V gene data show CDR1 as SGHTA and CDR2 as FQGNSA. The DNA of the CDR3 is TGTGCCAGCAGCCTCAACGGGGGGGGAGGCGGCGCAGATACGCAGTATTTT. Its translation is CASSLNGGGGGADTQYF.

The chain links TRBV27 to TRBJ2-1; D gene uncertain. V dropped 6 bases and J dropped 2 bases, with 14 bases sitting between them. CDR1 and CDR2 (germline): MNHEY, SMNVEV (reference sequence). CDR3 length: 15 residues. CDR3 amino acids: CASSGYGPTYNEQFF. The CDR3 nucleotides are TGTGCCAGCAGCGGGTACGGGCCAACCTACAATGAGCAGTTCTTC.

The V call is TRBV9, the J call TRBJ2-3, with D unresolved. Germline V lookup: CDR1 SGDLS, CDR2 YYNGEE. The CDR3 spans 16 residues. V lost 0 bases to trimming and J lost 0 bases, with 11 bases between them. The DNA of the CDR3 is TGTGCCAGCAGCGTAGGCCCACTCATTAGCACAGATACGCAGTATTTT. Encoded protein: CASSVGPLISTDTQYF.

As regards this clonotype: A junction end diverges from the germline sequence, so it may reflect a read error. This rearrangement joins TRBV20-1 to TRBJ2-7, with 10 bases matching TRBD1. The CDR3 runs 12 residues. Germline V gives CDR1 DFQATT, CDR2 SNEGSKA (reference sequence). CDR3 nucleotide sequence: TGCAGTGCTAGACGGACAGGGGGGGGTAGAGACTTC. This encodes CSARRTGGGRDF.

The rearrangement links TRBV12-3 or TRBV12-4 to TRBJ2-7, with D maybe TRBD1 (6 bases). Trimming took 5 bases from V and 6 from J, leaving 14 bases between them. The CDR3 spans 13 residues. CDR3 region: CASSMTAGVEQYF. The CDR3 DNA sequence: TGTGCCAGCAGTATGACAGCAGGGGTCGAGCAGTACTTC.

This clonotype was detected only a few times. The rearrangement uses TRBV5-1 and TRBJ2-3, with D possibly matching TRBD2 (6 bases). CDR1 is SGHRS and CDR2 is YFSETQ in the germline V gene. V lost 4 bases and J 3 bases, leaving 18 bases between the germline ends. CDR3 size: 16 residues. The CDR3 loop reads CASSPGVGARTDTQYF. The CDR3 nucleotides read TGCGCCAGCAGCCCGGGGGTTGGGGCGAGGACAGATACGCAGTATTTT.

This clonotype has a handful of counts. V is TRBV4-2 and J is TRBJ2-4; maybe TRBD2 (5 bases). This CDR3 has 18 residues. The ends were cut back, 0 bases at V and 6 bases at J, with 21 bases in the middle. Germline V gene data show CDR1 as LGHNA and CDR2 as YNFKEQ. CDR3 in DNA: TGTGCCAGCAGCCAAGACAATGACGGGAATGTTTGGGGAAACATTCAGTACTTC. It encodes CASSQDNDGNVWGNIQYF.

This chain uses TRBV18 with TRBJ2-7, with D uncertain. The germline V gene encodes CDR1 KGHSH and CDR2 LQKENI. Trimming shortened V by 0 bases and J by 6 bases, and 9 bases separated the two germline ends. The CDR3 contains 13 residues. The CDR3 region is CASSPPTTVEQYF. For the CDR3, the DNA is TGTGCCAGCTCACCACCGACAACAGTCGAGCAGTACTTC.

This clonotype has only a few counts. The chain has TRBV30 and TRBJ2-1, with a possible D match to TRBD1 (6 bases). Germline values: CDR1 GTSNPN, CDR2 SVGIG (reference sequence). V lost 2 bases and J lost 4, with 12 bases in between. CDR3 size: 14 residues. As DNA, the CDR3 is TGTGCCTGGAGTATCGGGACACCATACAATGAGCAGTTCTTC. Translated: CAWSIGTPYNEQFF.